What follows are 24 T cell receptor beta chains derived from one specimen sequenced in a study of CD8 T cells in ankylosing spondylitis. MiXCR was run by TCRdb on the 5' RACE reads, yielding one entry per CDR3 protein. The sample shows 200,000 to 300,000 distinct CDR3 sequences, 20% to 30% of them seen only once. Sample: blood, either unsorted or a sorted T cell fraction (not recorded which). The receptor source for this set is a male donor with ankylosing spondylitis or in good health (not recorded which).

The V and J genes are TRBV20-1 and TRBJ2-4; 8 nucleotides align to TRBD1. CDR1 is DFQATT and CDR2 is SNEGSKA in the germline V gene (reference sequence). Trimming removed 5 bases from V and 0 bases from J; junction bases left unmatched: 3. This CDR3 has 14 residues. As DNA, the CDR3 is TGCAGTGCTGGGGACAGGACAGCCAAAAACATTCAGTACTTC. It yields the protein CSAGDRTAKNIQYF.

This clonotype was counted at least ten times. The chain combines TRBV29-1 with TRBJ2-1; D ambiguous. The V gene lost 4 bases and the J gene lost 7 bases, with 5 bases spanning the gap. The CDR3 runs 10 residues. Germline CDR1 reads SQVTM; CDR2 reads ANQGSEA. The CDR3, as DNA: TGCAGCGTTGCGAGGAATGAGCAGTTCTTC. Translated: CSVARNEQFF.

This clonotype was seen ten or more times. The V call is TRBV20-1, the J call TRBJ2-5, with 7 bases that match TRBD2. This CDR3 contains 12 residues. Germline loops: CDR1 DFQATT, CDR2 SNEGSKA (reference sequence). Unmatched junction bases numbered 6, after V lost 6 bases and J lost 5 bases. The CDR3, as DNA: TGCAGTGCCGGGGAGGGGACGGAGACCCAGTACTTC. It codes for CSAGEGTETQYF.

In this sample, this clonotype turned up a few times. The chain uses TRBV12-5 and TRBJ2-3; D gene unclear. This CDR3 comprises 14 residues. Germline V gene lookup returns CDR1 LGHNT and CDR2 FRNRAP. Trimming shortened V by 1 base and J by 0 bases, and 5 bases separated the two germline ends. The CDR3 coding sequence is TGTGCTAGTGGTTTGGGCACTAGCACAGATACGCAGTATTTT. It yields the protein CASGLGTSTDTQYF.

This clonotype has just a few counts. The genes are TRBV20-1 and TRBJ2-7; possibly TRBD2 for D (5 bases). The CDR3 consists of 14 residues. CDR1 and CDR2 from the germline V gene are DFQATT and SNEGSKA (reference sequence). The V gene lost 7 bases and the J gene lost 4 bases, with 20 bases spanning the gap. CDR3 DNA sequence: TGCAGTGTGAGGCGGGCCGGCTACCCGTACGAGCAGTACTTC. Residues: CSVRRAGYPYEQYF.

This chain joins TRBV27 and TRBJ2-5, with 10 bases aligning to TRBD2. V shed 5 bases and J 2 bases; nucleotides not matched to a gene: 8. CDR3 size: 16 residues. Germline V lookup: CDR1 MNHEY, CDR2 SMNVEV (reference sequence). The CDR3 region has the DNA TGTGCCAGCAGTACTCTAGCGGGGGTTACACAAGAGACCCAGTACTTC. Its protein is CASSTLAGVTQETQYF.

The chain joins TRBV9 to TRBJ2-3; D gene ambiguous. CDR3 size: 14 residues. In germline, CDR1 is SGDLS, CDR2 YYNGEE. V was trimmed by 0 bases and J by 2 bases, leaving 7 bases between them. CDR3 region: CASSVVPFTDTQYF. The CDR3 nucleotides are TGTGCCAGCAGCGTAGTACCGTTCACAGATACGCAGTATTTT. Full variable domain (missing parts from reference TRBV9 and TRBJ2-3): DSGVTQTPKHLITATGQRVTLRCSPRSGDLSVYWYQQSLDQGLQFLIQYYNGEERAKGNILERFSAQQFPDLHSELNLSSLELGDSALYFCASSVVPFTDTQYFGPGTRLTVL.

This clonotype has only a few counts. This rearrangement joins TRBV20-1 to TRBJ2-7; D unclear. The CDR3 is 14 residues long. Germline CDR1 reads DFQATT; CDR2 reads SNEGSKA (reference sequence). The ends were cut back, 2 bases at V and 3 bases at J, with 14 bases in the middle. As DNA, the CDR3 is TGCAGTGCTAGACTGTACCAGGTCGGCTACGAGCAGTACTTC. Translated, it gives CSARLYQVGYEQYF.

Only a few counts were recorded for this clonotype. This chain connects TRBV29-1 to TRBJ2-7, with D perhaps matching TRBD2 (6 bases). This CDR3 has 11 residues. Per the germline V gene, CDR1 is SQVTM and CDR2 is ANQGSEA. V lost 7 bases, J lost 5 bases, and 12 bases lay in between. The CDR3 is CSGGVSHEQYF. The CDR3 DNA sequence: TGCAGCGGCGGGGTTAGCCACGAGCAGTACTTC.

This clonotype was counted many times. The chain combines TRBV5-1 with TRBJ2-4; tentatively, D is TRBD1 or TRBD2 (5 bases each). This CDR3 is built from 16 residues. Germline V gene sequence: CDR1 SGHRS, CDR2 YFSETQ. Between the trimmed V and J ends, which lost 0 bases and 0 bases, there was a span of 10 bases. This CDR3 reads CASSLDGGLAKNIQYF. In nucleotides, the CDR3 is TGCGCCAGCAGCTTGGATGGGGGTCTAGCCAAAAACATTCAGTACTTC.

Points on this clonotype: The junction shows a germline mismatch at one end, possibly a read error. The J gene is TRBJ2-1, the V gene TRBV10-1, with D perhaps assigned TRBD1 or TRBD2 (6 bases each). Germline CDR1 WNHNN, CDR2 SYGVQD (reference sequence). This CDR3 is built from 13 residues. The CDR3 reads CASPCRRAGEVIF. In DNA form, the CDR3 reads TGCGCCAGCCCTTGTCGACGGGCAGGGGAGGTAATCTTC.

This clonotype was counted a few times. V is TRBV7-2 and J is TRBJ2-1, with TRBD2 matching over 7 bases. This CDR3 comprises 15 residues. The junction had 2 bases not matched to a gene; V was cut back by 3 bases and J by 0 bases. In germline, CDR1 is SGHTA, CDR2 FQGNSA. The CDR3 nucleotides are TGTGCCAGCAGCTTTTGGACTAGCTCCTACAATGAGCAGTTCTTC. Residues: CASSFWTSSYNEQFF.

This clonotype was counted ten times or more. Mismatch with germline at one junction end may stem from a read error. CDR3 region: CASSLGGKTYEQYF. The CDR3 DNA sequence: TGTGCCAGCAGCTTAGGAGGGAAGACCTACGAGCAGTACTTC. The V gene is TRBV12-3 or TRBV12-4, the J gene TRBJ2-7, with a possible D match to TRBD2 (6 bases). This CDR3 contains 14 residues.

This clonotype was seen many times. This chain links TRBV5-1 with TRBJ2-7; D is unclear. Germline V CDR1 and CDR2: SGHRS, YFSETQ. V lost 4 bases to trimming and J lost 3 bases, with 17 bases between them. The CDR3 is 15 amino acids. The CDR3 loop is CASSQGGPLGYEQYF. The CDR3 DNA follows: TGCGCCAGCAGCCAAGGTGGGCCTTTGGGCTACGAGCAGTACTTC.

The sample holds many counts of this clonotype. The chain joins TRBV29-1 to TRBJ2-3; no clear D. CDR1 and CDR2 (germline): SQVTM, ANQGSEA. Trimming removed 0 bases from V and 0 bases from J, with 4 bases in between. This CDR3 has 13 residues. CDR3 in amino acids: CSVEDPSTDTQYF. In DNA, the CDR3 is TGCAGCGTTGAAGATCCCAGCACAGATACGCAGTATTTT.

The rearrangement uses TRBV5-4 and TRBJ1-1, with D possibly being TRBD1 (6 bases). V was cut by 0 bases and J by 0 bases, with 12 bases left in between. The CDR3 is 16 residues long. Germline V CDR1 and CDR2: SGHNT, YYREEE (reference sequence). The CDR3 DNA sequence: TGTGCCAGCAGCTTGGACGGGGGCCTCATGAACACTGAAGCTTTCTTT. Its protein is CASSLDGGLMNTEAFF. Based on the CDR3 plus reference TRBV5-4 and TRBJ1-1, the full variable domain is ETGVTQSPTHLIKTRGQQVTLRCSSQSGHNTVSWYQQALGQGPQFIFQYYREEENGRGNFPPRFSGLQFPNYSSELNVNALELDDSALYLCASSLDGGLMNTEAFFGQGTRLTVV.

This clonotype was observed a few times. V and J are TRBV12-3 or TRBV12-4 and TRBJ2-3; the D gene is possibly TRBD2 (5 bases). The CDR3 consists of 14 residues. Trimming removed 4 bases from V and 6 bases from J, with 14 bases in between. The CDR3 DNA is TGTGCCAGCAGTTCTCGGACTCCTGGGGATACGCAGTATTTT. As protein: CASSSRTPGDTQYF.

The J gene is TRBJ2-5, the V gene TRBV15; TRBD2 might be the D (5 bases). The CDR3 sequence is 15 residues long. Germline values: CDR1 LNHNV, CDR2 YYDKDF (reference sequence). V gave up 3 bases and J gave up 0 bases, with 11 bases separating them. The CDR3 region is CATSSGLGYQETQYF. CDR3 bases: TGTGCCACCAGCAGCGGACTGGGGTACCAAGAGACCCAGTACTTC.

The chain is built from TRBV4-1 and TRBJ2-1; 7 bases agree with TRBD2. Germline loops: CDR1 MGHRA, CDR2 YSYEKL. The CDR3 totals 16 residues. Trimming at V came to 0 bases and at J to 1 base, leaving 3 bases not matched to a gene. The CDR3 DNA is TGCGCCAGCAGCCAAGATCCCGGGGGGTCCTACAATGAGCAGTTCTTC. Amino acids: CASSQDPGGSYNEQFF.

This clonotype was observed many times. The V call is TRBV4-1, the J call TRBJ2-1, with 10 nucleotides matching TRBD2. The junction had 8 bases not matched to a gene; V was cut back by 4 bases and J by 5 bases. Germline CDR1 reads MGHRA; CDR2 reads YSYEKL. The CDR3 spans 16 residues. DNA for the CDR3: TGCGCCAGCAGCCGTGCTAGCGGGGGAAGTAACAATGAGCAGTTCTTC. Its protein is CASSRASGGSNNEQFF.

This chain connects TRBV20-1 to TRBJ2-5; no definite D call. The CDR3 covers 13 residues. Germline CDR1 is DFQATT and CDR2 is SNEGSKA (reference sequence). The V end lost 3 bases, the J end lost 1 base, and 9 bases lay between the germline ends. In DNA form, the CDR3 reads TGCAGTGCTAGGTGGATTGCCCAAGAGACCCAGTACTTC. Its protein product is CSARWIAQETQYF.

This clonotype was seen more than once but under ten times. The V gene is TRBV29-1, the J gene TRBJ2-5; 8 nucleotides line up with TRBD2. The CDR3 length is 12 residues. CDR1 and CDR2 (germline): SQVTM, ANQGSEA. The trim removed 6 bases at V and 5 bases at J, leaving 5 bases unmatched. The CDR3 DNA sequence: TGCAGCGTACGGGGGGGCGCTGAGACCCAGTACTTC. Residues: CSVRGGAETQYF.

The sample holds many counts of this clonotype. The CDR3 DNA reads as TGTGCCACCAGTGATTCCGGGTCCGGCTATGGCTACACCTTC. This sequence encodes CATSDSGSGYGYTF. The V gene is TRBV24-1, the J gene TRBJ1-2; D call uncertain. The CDR3 covers 14 residues. The germline V gene has CDR1 KGHDR and CDR2 SFDVKD. The V gene lost 2 bases and the J gene lost 4 bases, with 10 bases spanning the gap.

The V and J genes are TRBV20-1 and TRBJ2-6; TRBD1 matches 9 bases. The J segment lost 0 bases and the V segment lost 6 bases, leaving 12 bases of the junction unmatched. CDR1 and CDR2 (germline): DFQATT, SNEGSKA (reference sequence). This CDR3 is 18 amino acids long. The CDR3 coding sequence is TGCAGTGCCACGACGGGACAGGGAAAACTCTCTGGGGCCAACGTCCTGACTTTC. Its translation is CSATTGQGKLSGANVLTF.